The clone carrying this T cell receptor beta chain occurred many times. Its antigen remains unidentified. The CDR3 runs 15 residues. Deletions cut 6 bases from V and 0 bases from J, with 14 bases between. These data are taken from a study of CD8 T cells in ankylosing spondylitis. Study-wide results and limits: A number of the motif variants had already been described in reactive arthritis synovial fluid and blood. Clones that were linked to disease were CD8+ and were relatively rare in peripheral blood.

Libraries for TCR beta were made by quantitative 5'-RACE with molecular barcodes. TCRdb independently ran MiXCR on the 5' RACE reads; one entry per CDR3 protein. The table has around 22,000 distinct CDR3 sequences, 13% seen once. V is TRBV12-3 or TRBV12-4 and J is TRBJ1-1, with D possibly TRBD1 on 6 matching bases. The source of this sequence is a male donor with ankylosing spondylitis or in good health (not recorded which). Sequenced material: blood. The CDR3 DNA sequence: TGTGCCAGCAGCCCCGAGGGACAAATGAACACTGAAGCTTTCTTT. This encodes CASSPEGQMNTEAFF.